This T cell receptor (beta chain) was retrieved from a study of blood T cells in healthy people across ages. Germline loops: CDR1 SGHDT, CDR2 YYEEEE. The CDR3 has 15 amino acids. The ends lost 1 base at V and 7 bases at J; junction bases unmatched: 5. This clonotype was seen more than once but under ten times. The authors ran a second PCR of 7 to 11 cycles using a sample-barcoded 5' primer and a J-beta primer mix. TCRdb redid the calling of the 5' RACE reads with MiXCR, one entry per CDR3 protein. The table records more than 900,000 distinct CDR3 sequences, almost 30% of them present only once. The same data also went into a second study, on T cells of mothers and their children.

Material: blood. The TCR originated in a woman in her thirties or forties in good health. This rearrangement joins TRBV5-6 to TRBJ1-6; 7 nucleotides align to TRBD1. The CDR3 protein is CASSLTGVQNSPLHF. The CDR3 DNA reads as TGTGCCAGCAGCTTGACAGGGGTTCAGAATTCACCCCTCCACTTT.